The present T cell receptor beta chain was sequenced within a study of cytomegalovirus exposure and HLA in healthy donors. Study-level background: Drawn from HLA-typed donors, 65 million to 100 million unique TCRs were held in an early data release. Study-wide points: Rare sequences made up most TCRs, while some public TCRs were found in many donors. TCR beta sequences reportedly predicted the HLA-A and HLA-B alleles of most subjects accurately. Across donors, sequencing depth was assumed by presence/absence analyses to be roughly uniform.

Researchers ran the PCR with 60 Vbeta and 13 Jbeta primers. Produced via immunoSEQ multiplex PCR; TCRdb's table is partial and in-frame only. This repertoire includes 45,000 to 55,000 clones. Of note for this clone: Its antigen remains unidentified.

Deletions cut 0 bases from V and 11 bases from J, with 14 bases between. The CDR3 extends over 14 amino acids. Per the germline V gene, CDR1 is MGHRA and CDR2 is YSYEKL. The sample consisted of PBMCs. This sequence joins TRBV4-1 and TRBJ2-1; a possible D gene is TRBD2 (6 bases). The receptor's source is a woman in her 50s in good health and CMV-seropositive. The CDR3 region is CASSQDGGSRQQFF. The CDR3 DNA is TGCGCCAGCAGCCAAGATGGGGGGAGCAGGCAGCAGTTCTTC.